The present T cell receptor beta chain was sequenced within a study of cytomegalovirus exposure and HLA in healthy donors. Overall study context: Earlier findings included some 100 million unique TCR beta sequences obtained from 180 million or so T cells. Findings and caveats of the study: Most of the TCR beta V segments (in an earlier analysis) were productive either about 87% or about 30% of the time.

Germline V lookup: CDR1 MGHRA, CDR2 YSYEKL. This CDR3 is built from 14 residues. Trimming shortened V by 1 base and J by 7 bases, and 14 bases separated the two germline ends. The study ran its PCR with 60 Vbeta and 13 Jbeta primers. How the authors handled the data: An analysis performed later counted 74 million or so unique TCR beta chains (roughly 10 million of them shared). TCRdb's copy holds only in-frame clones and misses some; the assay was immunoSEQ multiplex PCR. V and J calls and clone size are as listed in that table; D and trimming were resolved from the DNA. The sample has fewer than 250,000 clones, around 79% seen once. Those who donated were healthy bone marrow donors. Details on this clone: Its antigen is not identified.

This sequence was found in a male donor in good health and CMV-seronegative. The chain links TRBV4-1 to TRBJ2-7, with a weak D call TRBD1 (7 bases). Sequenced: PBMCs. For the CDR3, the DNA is TGCGCCAGCAGCCAAGCGGAGGGGGCATGGGAGCAGTACTTC. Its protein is CASSQAEGAWEQYF.